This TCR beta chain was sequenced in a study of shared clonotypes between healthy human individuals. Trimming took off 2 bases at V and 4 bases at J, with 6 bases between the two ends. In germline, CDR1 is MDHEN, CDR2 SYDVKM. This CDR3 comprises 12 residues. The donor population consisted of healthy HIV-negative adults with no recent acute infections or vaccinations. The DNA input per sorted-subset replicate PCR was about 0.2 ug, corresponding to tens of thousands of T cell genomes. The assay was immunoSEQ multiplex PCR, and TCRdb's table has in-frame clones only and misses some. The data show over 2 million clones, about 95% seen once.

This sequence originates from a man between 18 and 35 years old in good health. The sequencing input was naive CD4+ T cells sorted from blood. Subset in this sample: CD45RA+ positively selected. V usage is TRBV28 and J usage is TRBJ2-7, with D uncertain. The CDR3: CASSLLTYEQYF. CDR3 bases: TGTGCCAGCAGTTTACTAACTTACGAGCAGTACTTC.